A selection of T cell receptor beta chains follows, all from one sample in a study of T cell responses to AZD1222 COVID-19 vaccine. Libraries were prepared by immunoSEQ multiplex PCR; TCRdb keeps only in-frame clonotypes and omits some of them. Of approximately 150,000 clones in the sample, roughly nine tenths were seen once. This specimen was peripheral blood, taken 28 days after the second AZD1222 dose. These receptors were taken from an adult who received the AZD1222 COVID-19 vaccine. The CDR3 runs from the conserved cysteine through the conserved F or W. A D gene is named only where the DNA matches it firmly. Part of the rows lack a size; the others show once, few, many or a class for expanded clones.

d_call	clone_size	cdr3_length	v_call	j_call	cdr3_nt	cdr3_aa
TRBD1	.	16	TRBV2	TRBJ1-2	TGTGCCAGCAGTCCCCGGACAGGGGGAAATGACTATGGCTACACCTTC	CASSPRTGGNDYGYTF
.	few	11	TRBV28	TRBJ1-1	TGTGCCAGCAGTCCGACCGGGAACGCTTTCTTT	CASSPTGNAFF
.	.	13	TRBV9	TRBJ1-1	TGTGCCAGCGGAATCGAGACGAACACTGAAGCTTTCTTT	CASGIETNTEAFF
TRBD2	few	13	TRBV9	TRBJ2-3	TGTGCCAGCAGCGCGCGGGGGAGAGATACGCAGTATTTT	CASSARGRDTQYF
TRBD1	once	16	TRBV19	TRBJ1-5	TGTGCCAGTAGTACCGGGACAGGGCGTAGCAATCAGCCCCAGCATTTT	CASSTGTGRSNQPQHF
TRBD2	.	15	TRBV7-2	TRBJ2-7	TGTGCCAGCAGCCTGACTAGCGGGAGGGTATACGAGCAGTACTTC	CASSLTSGRVYEQYF
.	.	15	TRBV6-1	TRBJ1-1	TGTGCCAGCAGTGATGTTGAACAGCTGAACACTGAAGCTTTCTTT	CASSDVEQLNTEAFF
TRBD2	once	13	TRBV10-1	TRBJ2-1	TGCGCCAGCATGTGGACTAGCGGGAGTGAGCAGTTCTTC	CASMWTSGSEQFF
TRBD1	.	15	TRBV4-3	TRBJ1-3	TGCGCCAGCAGCGTAACAGGGGGCTCTGGAAACACCATATATTTT	CASSVTGGSGNTIYF
.	.	15	TRBV18	TRBJ1-1	TGTGCCAGCTCACCTGCGGGTATTTCGTACACTGAAGCTTTCTTT	CASSPAGISYTEAFF
.	few	17	TRBV18	TRBJ1-1	TGTGCCAGCTCAAGCGAGGTTCGGGCCCTAAAGGGATTTGAAGCTTTCTTT	CASSSEVRALKGFEAFF
.	few	16	TRBV7-3	TRBJ1-2	TGTGCCAGCAGCTTACAACCAGGGTTTAGCGACTATGGCTACACCTTC	CASSLQPGFSDYGYTF
.	once	17	TRBV6-1	TRBJ1-3	TGTGCCAGCAGTGAAGAACTGACAGTCTTCTCTGGAAACACCATATATTTT	CASSEELTVFSGNTIYF
.	few	16	TRBV28	TRBJ1-5	TGTGCCAGCAGCCCCTCTTCAGGCCTTAGCAATCAGCCCCAGCATTTT	CASSPSSGLSNQPQHF
.	.	16	TRBV7-9	TRBJ2-1	TGTGCCAGCAGCTTTGAAAGACGGGGCCTTGGGGATGAGCAGTTCTTC	CASSFERRGLGDEQFF
TRBD1	.	14	TRBV4-3	TRBJ1-2	TGCGCCAGCAGCCAGGAGGGACAGCCATATGGCTACACCTTC	CASSQEGQPYGYTF
TRBD1	.	16	TRBV4-3	TRBJ1-5	TGCGCCAGCAGTCCAGGGGGCGTAGATAGCAATCAGCCCCAGCATTTT	CASSPGGVDSNQPQHF
.	.	14	TRBV19	TRBJ2-1	TGTGCCAGTAGTCCCCCAGGACGAAACAATGAGCAGTTCTTC	CASSPPGRNNEQFF
TRBD1	.	16	TRBV7-6	TRBJ1-1	TGTGCCAGCAGCTTCTTACAGGGGGATCGGAACACTGAAGCTTTCTTT	CASSFLQGDRNTEAFF
TRBD2	few	13	TRBV9	TRBJ2-1	TGTGCCAGCAGCGTACGGGGGGGCAATGAGCAGTTCTTC	CASSVRGGNEQFF
TRBD2	.	15	TRBV4-2	TRBJ2-3	TGTGCCAGCAGCCAATATCGGGGGGACACAGATACGCAGTATTTT	CASSQYRGDTDTQYF
.	.	12	TRBV29-1	TRBJ2-2	TGCAGCGTTTTTTGGGGGACCGGGGAGCTGTTTTTT	CSVFWGTGELFF
.	.	11	TRBV27	TRBJ1-2	TGTGCCAGCAGATCGGGGGGGGGCTACACCTTC	CASRSGGGYTF
.	.	16	TRBV19	TRBJ1-3	TGTGCCAGTAGTATATTAAGGACGGACGCTGGAAACACCATATATTTT	CASSILRTDAGNTIYF
TRBD2	.	15	TRBV2	TRBJ2-5	TGTGCCAGCAGCCGACTAGCGGGAGATCAAGAGACCCAGTACTTC	CASSRLAGDQETQYF
.	.	17	TRBV5-1	TRBJ2-3	TGCGCCAGCAGCCCCCCGGGGGGCAGGGAGGGCACAGATACGCAGTATTTT	CASSPPGGREGTDTQYF
TRBD2	.	15	TRBV7-9	TRBJ2-3	TGTGCCAGCAGCCCAGGTCCGGGGGGGTCGGATACGCAGTATTTT	CASSPGPGGSDTQYF
.	.	14	TRBV27	TRBJ2-1	TGTGCCAGCAGTTGGGCTAGCTCCTACAATGAGCAGTTCTTC	CASSWASSYNEQFF
.	.	11	TRBV24-1	TRBJ2-2	TGTGCCACCGGGGGGTCCGGGGAGCTGTTTTTT	CATGGSGELFF
TRBD1	.	14	TRBV5-1	TRBJ1-1	TGCGCCAGCAGCGGGACAGGGAAGAACACTGAAGCTTTCTTT	CASSGTGKNTEAFF
TRBD2	.	19	TRBV9	TRBJ2-1	TGTGCCAGCAGGGCGGAGGCTAGCGGGTTGGCTCGGTTATACAATGAGCAGTTCTTC	CASRAEASGLARLYNEQFF
TRBD2	once	17	TRBV10-3	TRBJ2-1	TGTGCCATCAGTGAGAGCCAGGCTAGCGGGGACTTCAATGAGCAGTTCTTC	CAISESQASGDFNEQFF
TRBD1	once	17	TRBV7-8	TRBJ1-5	TGTGCCAGCAGCTTAGAAGGCAGGGCAGGGGGAAATCAGCCCCAGCATTTT	CASSLEGRAGGNQPQHF
.	.	15	TRBV5-1	TRBJ1-1	TGCGCCAGCAGCTTGGGTCCGGAGGGGAACACTGAAGCTTTCTTT	CASSLGPEGNTEAFF
.	.	15	TRBV4-1	TRBJ1-5	TGCGCCAGCAGCCAAGAGGGGGCACGAAATCAGCCCCAGCATTTT	CASSQEGARNQPQHF
.	.	16	TRBV5-1	TRBJ1-6	TGCGCCAGCAGCCCACAGGGTTCTTCCTATAATTCACCCCTCCACTTT	CASSPQGSSYNSPLHF
.	.	14	TRBV3-1/TRBV3-2	TRBJ1-5	TGTGCCAGCAGCCAGGTAAGCAGCAATCAGCCCCAGCATTTT	CASSQVSSNQPQHF
.	.	13	TRBV5-1	TRBJ2-7	TGCGCCAGCAGCTTGTCCAGCTCCTACGAGCAGTACTTC	CASSLSSSYEQYF
TRBD2	.	18	TRBV4-2	TRBJ2-5	TGTGCCAGCAGCCAAGTTCCTATGGGGACTAGTGCACAAGAGACCCAGTACTTC	CASSQVPMGTSAQETQYF
.	.	10	TRBV7-9	TRBJ2-7	TGTGCCAGCAGCCCGGACGAGCAGTACTTC	CASSPDEQYF
.	.	12	TRBV29-1	TRBJ2-7	TGCAGCGTGGGGGCAGGGTGGGACGAGCAGTACTTC	CSVGAGWDEQYF
.	once	14	TRBV24-1	TRBJ1-5	TGTGCCACCAGTGATCCGACAGATAATCAGCCCCAGCATTTT	CATSDPTDNQPQHF
.	once	13	TRBV2	TRBJ2-2	TGTGCCAGCAGTGTCGGGGGGCAAGGGGAGCTGTTTTTT	CASSVGGQGELFF
.	.	12	TRBV29-1	TRBJ1-2	TGCAGCGTTGGGGCCCCTAACTATGGCTACACCTTC	CSVGAPNYGYTF
.	.	14	TRBV20-1	TRBJ1-4	TGCAGTGCTAGTCGCTCTGGGTCGAATGAAAAACTGTTTTTT	CSASRSGSNEKLFF
.	.	15	TRBV10-1	TRBJ1-5	TGCGCCAGCAGCGGGTTTTGGGGCGAGGGTATGGCCCAGCATTTT	CASSGFWGEGMAQHF
.	.	13	TRBV2	TRBJ2-2	TGTGCCAGCAGGATACAGGTTCTCGGGGAGCTGTTTTTT	CASRIQVLGELFF
.	few	16	TRBV7-2	TRBJ1-2	TGTGCCAGCAGCTTAGCTCATGGGGCAGGACGCTATGGCTACACCTTC	CASSLAHGAGRYGYTF
.	.	17	TRBV9	TRBJ2-1	TGTGCCAGCAGCGCGCCGTTCAGGGCTAGCTCCTACAATGAGCAGTTCTTC	CASSAPFRASSYNEQFF
.	once	17	TRBV4-2	TRBJ2-7	TGTGCCAGCAGCCAAGGGCCTATCGGACGAAGCTCCTACGAGCAGTACTTC	CASSQGPIGRSSYEQYF
.	.	17	TRBV19	TRBJ2-2	TGTGCCAGTAGGGTAACTAGCCCACCTGCGAACACCGGGGAGCTGTTTTTT	CASRVTSPPANTGELFF
TRBD1	.	14	TRBV7-9	TRBJ1-2	TGTGCCAGCAGCCGTGGGGACAGGGCCTATGGCTACACCTTC	CASSRGDRAYGYTF
.	.	14	TRBV10-2	TRBJ2-1	TGCGCCAGCAGGACAGGGGAGGGAGTAGATGAGCAGTTCTTC	CASRTGEGVDEQFF